The 30 T cell receptor beta chains listed next were all sequenced from one sample in a study of regulatory T cells in long-lasting Graves disease. The time point here: newly diagnosed GD, antithyroid drugs for less than 3 months. From PBMCs, RNA was extracted and then used to make the TCR library. Arm-PCR with iRepertoire HTBI primers amplified the CDR3 regions for these TCR beta libraries. Each CDR3 protein gets one entry after TCRdb re-called the multiplex PCR reads with MiXCR. The data hold approximately 350,000 distinct CDR3 sequences, with roughly 16% observed a single time. This sample also appeared in a second study, on T cells in Graves' hyperthyroidism and ophthalmopathy.

The material sequenced was peripheral blood mononuclear cells (PBMCs), taken at new diagnosis, from a patient treated with antithyroid drugs. These receptors were taken from a woman aged 18-35 years with Graves disease.

In this sample, this clonotype is medium-sized (0.01 to 0.1%). This sequence joins TRBV2 and TRBJ1-2, with 8 bases fitting TRBD1. Germline V CDR1 and CDR2: SNHLY, FYNNEI. The CDR3 has 11 residues. Trimming took 8 bases from V and 4 from J; bases not matched to a gene: 0. CDR3 protein: CASGQGYGYTF. CDR3 coding DNA: TGTGCCAGCGGACAGGGCTATGGCTACACCTTC.

This clonotype came up many times. The chain's CDR3 is CAWSVELEAFF. In nucleotides, the CDR3 is TGTGCCTGGTCCGTAGAACTTGAAGCTTTCTTT. The V gene is TRBV30, the J gene TRBJ1-1; D not resolved. Trimming cost V 5 bases and J 7 bases, with 11 bases left between them. Germline CDR1 GTSNPN, CDR2 SVGIG (reference sequence). The CDR3 spans 11 residues.

This clonotype was counted ten times or more. The J gene is TRBJ1-4, the V gene TRBV30; D uncertain. V was cut by 6 bases and J by 5 bases, with 16 bases left in between. This CDR3 contains 14 residues. Germline V gene sequence: CDR1 GTSNPN, CDR2 SVGIG (reference sequence). The CDR3 loop reads CACPKETRNEKLFF. DNA for the CDR3: TGTGCCTGCCCCAAAGAGACACGGAATGAAAAACTGTTTTTT. Complete variable domain (other parts from reference TRBV30 and TRBJ1-4): SQTIHQWPATLVQPVGSPLSLECTVEGTSNPNLYWYRQAAGRGLQLLFYSVGIGQISSEVPQNLSASRPQDRQFILSSKKLLLSDSGFYLCACPKETRNEKLFFGSGTQLSVL.

The rearrangement joins TRBV29-1 to TRBJ1-2; TRBD1 might be the D (6 bases). This CDR3 region has 13 residues. Germline CDR1 SQVTM, CDR2 ANQGSEA. V was shortened by 7 bases and J by 4 bases, with 16 bases between the two germline ends. In nucleotides, the CDR3 is TGCAGCGCGAAACACAGGGTTATCTATGGCTACACCTTC. Translating gives CSAKHRVIYGYTF.

This clonotype was recorded a few times. The chain joins TRBV24-1 to TRBJ2-1; D is uncertain. CDR1 is KGHDR and CDR2 is SFDVKD in the germline V gene. The ends were cut back, 6 bases at V and 7 bases at J, with 15 bases in the middle. CDR3 length: 14 amino acids. The CDR3 sequence: CATSSVVDQNEQFF. The CDR3 region has the DNA TGTGCCACCAGTTCCGTGGTCGACCAAAATGAGCAGTTCTTC.

This clonotype was observed a few times. The chain recombines TRBV29-1 with TRBJ1-5, with a weak D call TRBD1 (5 bases). Per the germline V gene, CDR1 is SQVTM and CDR2 is ANQGSEA. The V end was cut by 6 bases, the J end by 7 bases, with 16 bases between. The CDR3 is 13 residues long. CDR3: CSVAGGQKQPQHF. CDR3 in DNA: TGCAGCGTGGCGGGGGGTCAGAAACAGCCCCAGCATTTT.

This clonotype was seen at least ten times. The chain carries TRBV20-1 and TRBJ2-7, with 9 bases aligning to TRBD2. The V and J ends lost 8 bases and 5 bases, in that order; junction bases with no gene match: 13. This CDR3 region has 14 residues. The V gene's germline CDR1 is DFQATT and CDR2 SNEGSKA (reference sequence). DNA of the CDR3: TGCAGTCCGGATAAAGCGGGAGGTTTCCACGAGCAGTACTTC. Translated, it gives CSPDKAGGFHEQYF.

This clonotype was found many times. The V gene is TRBV28, the J gene TRBJ1-1, with 8 nucleotides matching TRBD1. The J segment lost 11 bases and the V segment lost 5 bases, leaving 13 bases of the junction unmatched. The CDR3 runs 14 residues. The germline V gene has CDR1 MDHEN and CDR2 SYDVKM. The CDR3 DNA sequence: TGTGCCAGCAGTCCACCGGGACAGGCCTCGGAGGCTTTCTTT. It encodes CASSPPGQASEAFF.

The chain uses TRBV15 and TRBJ2-1; D gene uncertain. V gave up 0 bases and J gave up 10 bases, with 19 bases separating them. The CDR3 spans 16 residues. Per germline, CDR1 LNHNV and CDR2 YYDKDF (reference sequence). DNA for the CDR3: TGTGCCACCAGCAGAGATCTGGCGGACCCTGTGGGAGAGCAGTTCTTC. Protein product: CATSRDLADPVGEQFF.

This chain connects TRBV30 to TRBJ1-1, with D perhaps matching TRBD1 (5 bases). Trimming pared 2 bases from V and 0 bases from J, leaving 13 bases between. Germline V CDR1 and CDR2: GTSNPN, SVGIG (reference sequence). CDR3 size: 15 residues. The CDR3 DNA reads TGTGCCTGGAGTCCTGACGGACATCTGAACACTGAAGCTTTCTTT. Its translation is CAWSPDGHLNTEAFF.

Details on this clonotype: A much larger clone is a single base away; this may be a read error. V is TRBV7-9 and J is TRBJ2-3; no reliable D call. V was shortened by 1 base and J by 3 bases, with 11 bases between the two germline ends. In germline, CDR1 is SEHNR, CDR2 FQNEAQ (reference sequence). This CDR3 spans 15 amino acids. The CDR3 nucleotides read TGTGCCAGCAGCTTAGACCGCGTTAATACAGATACGCAGTATTTT. Translating it yields CASSLDRVNTDTQYF.

The sample holds a few counts of this clonotype. The gene calls are TRBV2 and TRBJ2-2, with D perhaps matching TRBD1 (5 bases). Germline CDR1 is SNHLY and CDR2 is FYNNEI. The CDR3 extends over 16 amino acids. V lost 3 bases and J 0 bases, leaving 11 bases between the germline ends. The CDR3 DNA sequence: TGTGCCAGCAGTGACAGGGCAGGGCCGAACACCGGGGAGCTGTTTTTT. Its protein product is CASSDRAGPNTGELFF.

This chain uses TRBV20-1 with TRBJ2-7; 12 bases map to TRBD1. Germline V gene sequence: CDR1 DFQATT, CDR2 SNEGSKA (reference sequence). The CDR3 runs 14 residues. Losses at the gene ends were 3 bases for V and 6 bases for J; bases not matched to a gene: 6. Here the CDR3 DNA reads TGCAGTGCTAGTGCAGGGACAGGGGGCTCCGAGCAGTACTTC. This codes for CSASAGTGGSEQYF.

This clonotype has ten or more counts. The rearrangement uses TRBV18 and TRBJ1-6, with D hard to call. The ends were cut back, 1 base at V and 2 bases at J, with 15 bases in the middle. Germline V lookup: CDR1 KGHSH, CDR2 LQKENI. This CDR3 spans 18 amino acids. The CDR3 reads CASSPQGNSFTYNSPLHF. CDR3 coding DNA: TGTGCCAGCTCACCACAAGGGAATAGCTTCACCTATAATTCACCCCTCCACTTT. The full variable domain, rest sourced from reference TRBV18 and TRBJ1-6, is NAGVMQNPRHLVRRRGQEARLRCSPMKGHSHVYWYRQLPEEGLKFMVYLQKENIIDESGMPKERFSAEFPKEGPSILRIQQVVRGDSAAYFCASSPQGNSFTYNSPLHFGNGTRLTVT.

This clonotype has ten or more counts. The chain links TRBV29-1 to TRBJ1-1; 7 nucleotides match TRBD1. This CDR3 is 17 amino acids long. Germline V gene sequence: CDR1 SQVTM, CDR2 ANQGSEA. The V gene end was trimmed by 1 base and the J gene end by 1 base; junction bases not matched to a gene: 12. CDR3 sequence: CSVEGKGQAFRNTEAFF. The DNA of the CDR3 is TGCAGCGTTGAAGGTAAAGGACAGGCCTTCCGGAACACTGAAGCTTTCTTT.

This clonotype was counted at least ten times. The V and J genes are TRBV15 and TRBJ2-1; D is uncertain. Germline-derived CDR1 and CDR2 are LNHNV and YYDKDF (reference sequence). V shed 0 bases and J shed 4 bases, with 13 bases lying between them. This CDR3 spans 16 amino acids. The CDR3 loop reads CATSREANYLYNEQFF. CDR3 nucleotide sequence: TGTGCCACCAGCAGAGAGGCCAATTACCTTTACAATGAGCAGTTCTTC.

This clonotype was detected ten times or more. This chain connects TRBV24-1 to TRBJ2-3; tentatively, D is TRBD1 or TRBD2 (5 bases each). Trimming removed 3 bases from V and 5 bases from J, with 11 bases in between. This CDR3 is built from 14 residues. Germline CDR1 reads KGHDR; CDR2 reads SFDVKD. CDR3 sequence (DNA): TGTGCCACCAGTGATGCAGGGACGGGAGATACGCAGTATTTT. This sequence encodes CATSDAGTGDTQYF.

This clonotype came up many times. The V and J genes are TRBV28 and TRBJ1-2, with D perhaps matching TRBD1 (5 bases). Trimming left V 1 base short and J 2 bases short, with 8 bases between. The CDR3 covers 14 residues. CDR1 is MDHEN and CDR2 is SYDVKM in the germline V gene. The CDR3 DNA reads as TGTGCCAGCAGTTTATCGGGGGTCAACTATGGCTACACCTTC. This gives the protein CASSLSGVNYGYTF.

The J gene is TRBJ1-3, the V gene TRBV6-8; D is uncertain. Trimming removed 8 bases from V and 2 bases from J, with 13 bases in between. The CDR3 covers 14 residues. Germline V gene sequence: CDR1 MNHGY, CDR2 SAAAGT. The CDR3 DNA reads TGTGCCAGCTCCAAGGGAGCCGCTGGAAACACCATATATTTT. Translated: CASSKGAAGNTIYF.

The chain couples TRBV4-3 to TRBJ1-5, with 7 bases aligning to TRBD1. CDR1 is LGHNA, CDR2 YSLEER, per germline. CDR3 length equals 13 residues. V shed 8 bases, J shed 7 bases, and the junction held 8 bases outside the gene matches. Here the CDR3 DNA reads TGCGCCAGCTGCCTCAGACAGGGACAGCCCCAGCATTTT. This encodes CASCLRQGQPQHF.

This clonotype has only a few counts. The V gene is TRBV6-4, the J gene TRBJ2-2, with unresolved D. This CDR3 region has 13 residues. V was cut by 0 bases and J by 5 bases, with 4 bases left in between. Germline CDR1 reads MRHNA; CDR2 reads SNTAGT. The CDR3 spells CASSDSATGELFF. The CDR3 nucleotides are TGTGCCAGCAGTGACTCAGCGACCGGGGAGCTGTTTTTT.

This clonotype was observed many times. The J gene is TRBJ2-5, the V gene TRBV2, with unresolved D. CDR1 is SNHLY, CDR2 FYNNEI, per germline. The CDR3 runs to 16 residues. Trimming shortened V by 8 bases and J by 5 bases, and 24 bases separated the two germline ends. The CDR3 loop reads CASRPGWQADSETQYF. DNA of the CDR3: TGTGCCAGCCGACCTGGCTGGCAGGCAGACTCGGAGACCCAGTACTTC.

This clonotype has at least ten counts. At one of its ends the junction is not consistent with the germline gene, which may arise from a read error. The gene calls are TRBV5-1 and TRBJ2-7; 12 bases are a match to TRBD1. CDR3 length: 14 amino acids. Per germline, CDR1 SGHRS and CDR2 YFSETQ. This chain's CDR3 is CASSWGQGAYEQYF. In DNA form, the CDR3 reads TGTGCCAGCAGCTGGGGACAGGGGGCTTACGAGCAGTACTTC.

This clonotype was seen ten or more times. The gene calls are TRBV18 and TRBJ2-7; no firm D call. The CDR3 totals 14 residues. The V end was cut by 4 bases, the J end by 9 bases, with 19 bases between. In germline, CDR1 is KGHSH, CDR2 LQKENI. As DNA, the CDR3 is TGTGCCAGCTCACTGCGACAACTCGAGGCCGGGCAGTACTTC. It is translated as CASSLRQLEAGQYF.

At least ten counts were recorded for this clonotype. V and J are TRBV7-2 and TRBJ2-1; D tentatively fits TRBD1 or TRBD2 (5 bases each). The CDR3 totals 17 residues. V was pared by 2 bases and J by 0 bases, with 14 bases between. CDR1 and CDR2 (germline): SGHTA, FQGNSA. Here the CDR3 reads CASSLPPGTGSYNEQFF. DNA of the CDR3: TGTGCCAGCAGCTTACCCCCCGGGACCGGCTCCTACAATGAGCAGTTCTTC. Looking up the rest from reference TRBV7-2 and TRBJ2-1 gives the full variable domain: GAGVSQSPSNKVTEKGKDVELRCDPISGHTALYWYRQSLGQGLEFLIYFQGNSAPDKSGLPSDRFSAERTGGSVSTLTIQRTQQEDSAVYLCASSLPPGTGSYNEQFFGPGTRLTVL.

This clonotype was seen a handful of times. The chain combines TRBV4-1 with TRBJ1-3; 9 positions agree with TRBD1. The V gene end was trimmed by 0 bases and the J gene end by 4 bases; junction bases not matched to a gene: 7. Germline V gives CDR1 MGHRA, CDR2 YSYEKL. There are 17 residues in the CDR3. CDR3 coding DNA: TGCGCCAGCAGCCAAGATCTAGGACAGGGGTCGGGAAACACCATATATTTT. It codes for CASSQDLGQGSGNTIYF.

The chain couples TRBV10-3 to TRBJ1-5; tentative D call: TRBD1 (6 bases). The CDR3 has 13 residues. V was shortened by 2 bases and J by 6 bases, with 8 bases between the two germline ends. Germline V CDR1 and CDR2: ENHRY, SYGVKD. CDR3 DNA: TGTGCCATCAGTGAGGCCAGGGGTCAGCCCCAGCATTTT. Translated, it gives CAISEARGQPQHF.

This clonotype was picked up many times. The chain uses TRBV5-8 and TRBJ1-1; 8 bases are shared with TRBD1. The germline V gene has CDR1 SGHTS and CDR2 YDEGEE. V dropped 4 bases and J dropped 5; count of bases not matched to a gene: 10. The CDR3 totals 15 residues. The chain's CDR3 is CASSPWTGRTTEAFF. CDR3 coding DNA: TGTGCCAGCAGCCCGTGGACAGGGAGGACAACTGAAGCTTTCTTT.

This clonotype was counted many times. The chain uses TRBV7-2 and TRBJ1-1, with D perhaps matching TRBD1 (5 bases). Germline V CDR1 and CDR2: SGHTA, FQGNSA. V lost 1 base to trimming and J lost 3 bases, with 15 bases between them. The CDR3 length is 16 residues. In DNA, the CDR3 is TGTGCCAGCAGCTTAGAGGGCAGGGTAATATACACTGAAGCTTTCTTT. Translating gives CASSLEGRVIYTEAFF.

This clonotype was counted ten times or more. The rearrangement joins TRBV11-2 to TRBJ2-1; D possibly corresponds to TRBD1 (7 bases). V was clipped by 5 bases and J by 15 bases, with 26 bases between them. Germline CDR1 and CDR2: SGHAT and FQNNGV. This CDR3 region has 15 residues. This CDR3 reads CASSTLTGRGNIPFF. CDR3 in DNA: TGTGCCAGCAGCACACTGACAGGGCGGGGTAACATCCCGTTCTTC.